A single sample is the source of the 11 T cell receptor beta chains below, sequenced in a study of cytotoxic CD8 clonotypes in ibrutinib-treated CLL. Measured with immunoSEQ multiplex PCR; TCRdb has only the in-frame clones, and not every one. The sample yields some 10,000 clones, about four fifths seen once. The source was PBMCs, collected at disease progression, from a patient treated with ibrutinib. The origin of the receptors is a human donor with chronic lymphocytic leukemia.

The count of this clone is one. The CDR3 carries no conserved terminal phenylalanine or tryptophan, so it likely arises from a read error. The CDR3 region has the DNA TGTGCCAGCAGTAGAGGGGGCGCATTGAACACTGAGGCTTTCCTT. Translating it yields CASSRGGALNTEAFL. The chain is built from TRBV2 and TRBJ1-1, with 7 bases matching TRBD1. Germline V lookup: CDR1 SNHLY, CDR2 FYNNEI. The CDR3 runs to 15 residues.

This chain connects TRBV29-1 to TRBJ1-1, with D perhaps TRBD1 (5 bases). The CDR3 covers 14 residues. With 1 base removed from V and 0 bases from J, the gap between germline ends came to 9 bases. Germline CDR1 and CDR2: SQVTM and ANQGSEA. The CDR3, as DNA: TGCAGCGTTGAAGGACAGCCTATGAACACTGAAGCTTTCTTT. Its protein product is CSVEGQPMNTEAFF.

V usage is TRBV6-1 and J usage is TRBJ1-5; 7 bases are a match to TRBD1. Germline CDR1 and CDR2: MNHNS and SASEGT. After removal of 8 bases from V and 6 bases from J, the junction contained 10 bases not matched to a gene. The CDR3 consists of 14 residues. CDR3 protein: CASRPTGMGQPQHF. CDR3 sequence (DNA): TGTGCCAGCCGACCGACAGGGATGGGTCAGCCCCAGCATTTT.

V gene TRBV6-5 combines with J gene TRBJ1-2, with D perhaps TRBD1 (6 bases). With 6 bases removed from V and 3 bases from J, the gap between germline ends came to 11 bases. The germline V gene has CDR1 MNHEY and CDR2 SVGAGI. The CDR3 sequence is 13 residues long. DNA of the CDR3: TGTGCCAGCAGGCGGACAGTTTACTATGGCTACACCTTC. Its protein is CASRRTVYYGYTF.

V gene TRBV18 combines with J gene TRBJ2-3, with TRBD2 as a possible D gene (5 bases). Germline CDR1 reads KGHSH; CDR2 reads LQKENI. CDR3 length: 18 residues. V was cut by 2 bases and J by 0 bases, with 18 bases left in between. CDR3 sequence (DNA): TGTGCCAGCTCACCAGAGGCGCCACTAGTCCCTAGCACAGATACGCAGTATTTT. Translated, it gives CASSPEAPLVPSTDTQYF.

J is TRBJ2-2 and V is TRBV18; a weak D match, TRBD2 (5 bases). The length of the CDR3 is 14 residues. Germline CDR1 reads KGHSH; CDR2 reads LQKENI. V lost 3 bases and J 1 base, leaving 6 bases between the germline ends. The CDR3 DNA sequence: TGTGCCAGCTCACCTCGGGGGAACACCGGGGAGCTGTTTTTT. Translating gives CASSPRGNTGELFF.

This chain links TRBV6-1 with TRBJ2-7; D unclear. Germline lookup yields CDR1 MNHNS and CDR2 SASEGT. This CDR3 is built from 15 residues. V was trimmed by 10 bases and J by 3 bases, leaving 22 bases between them. This CDR3 is CATASDGTTYYEQYF. The CDR3 DNA reads TGTGCCACCGCTTCGGACGGAACTACCTACTACGAGCAGTACTTC.

The genes are TRBV11-1 and TRBJ2-3, with TRBD2 as a possible D gene (5 bases). The CDR3 is 14 residues long. Trimming cost V 6 bases and J 2 bases, with 12 bases left between them. Germline V gene data show CDR1 as SGHAT and CDR2 as FQDESV (reference sequence). CDR3 residues: CASRRELYTDTQYF. DNA for the CDR3: TGTGCCAGCAGACGGGAACTGTACACAGATACGCAGTATTTT.

The rearrangement links TRBV10-3 to TRBJ2-3; TRBD1 matches at 11 bases. This CDR3 spans 16 amino acids. Per the germline V gene, CDR1 is ENHRY and CDR2 is SYGVKD. The ends lost 2 bases at V and 6 bases at J; junction bases unmatched: 7. The CDR3: CAISEPRTGGVDTQYF. The CDR3 DNA sequence: TGTGCCATCAGTGAGCCGCGGACAGGGGGCGTGGATACGCAGTATTTT.

The V gene is TRBV5-1, the J gene TRBJ2-5, with a possible D match to TRBD2 (5 bases). Per germline, CDR1 SGHRS and CDR2 YFSETQ. The CDR3 has 15 residues. Between the trimmed V and J ends, which lost 4 bases and 1 base, there was a span of 14 bases. Here the CDR3 reads CASSVRGQTQETQYF. CDR3 DNA: TGCGCCAGCAGCGTCCGGGGTCAGACCCAAGAGACCCAGTACTTC. Complete variable domain (other parts from reference TRBV5-1 and TRBJ2-5): KAGVTQTPRYLIKTRGQQVTLSCSPISGHRSVSWYQQTPGQGLQFLFEYFSETQRNKGNFPGRFSGRQFSNSRSEMNVSTLELGDSALYLCASSVRGQTQETQYFGPGTRLLVL.

About this clone: One end of the junction is discordant with germline, which a read error may explain. This chain's CDR3 is CASSVTPGTATGELFF. CDR3 bases: TGTGCCAGCAGCGTAACTCCCGGGACAGCGACCGGGGAGCTGTTTTTT. V gene TRBV7-3 combines with J gene TRBJ2-2, with 7 bases lining up with TRBD1. In germline, CDR1 is SGHTA, CDR2 FQGTGA. The CDR3 extends over 16 amino acids.